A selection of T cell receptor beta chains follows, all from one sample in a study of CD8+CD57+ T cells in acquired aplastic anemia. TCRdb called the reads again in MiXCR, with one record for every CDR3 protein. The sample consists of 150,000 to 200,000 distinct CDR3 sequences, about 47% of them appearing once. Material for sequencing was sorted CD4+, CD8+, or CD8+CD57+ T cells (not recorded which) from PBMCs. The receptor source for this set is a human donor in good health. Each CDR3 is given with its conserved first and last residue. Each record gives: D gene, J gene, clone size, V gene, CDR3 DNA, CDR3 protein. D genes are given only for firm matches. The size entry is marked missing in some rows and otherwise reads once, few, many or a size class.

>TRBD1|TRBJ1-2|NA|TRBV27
TGTGCCAGCAGTCCCTCGGGACAGGCCTATGGCTACACCTTC
CASSPSGQAYGYTF
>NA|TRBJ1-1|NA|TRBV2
TGTGCCAGCAGTGAGCTTTACCTGAACACTGAAGCTTTCTTT
CASSELYLNTEAFF
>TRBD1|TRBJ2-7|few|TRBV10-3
TGTGCCATCAGTGGGCAGGGGGATTACGAGCAGTACTTC
CAISGQGDYEQYF
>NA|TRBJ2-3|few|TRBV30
TGTGCCTGGGGAGAAGGTATCGGTAGGGATACGCAGTATTTT
CAWGEGIGRDTQYF
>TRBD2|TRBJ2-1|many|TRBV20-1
TGCAGTGCTGAACCGAGAGGACTAGCGCGCCTCTCCTACAATGAGCAGTTCTTC
CSAEPRGLARLSYNEQFF
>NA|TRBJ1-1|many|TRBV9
TGTGCCAGCAGCGTAGTGGAGCACACTGAAGCTTTCTTT
CASSVVEHTEAFF
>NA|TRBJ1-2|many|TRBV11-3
TGTGCCAGCAGCCTCGGACGGCTTGATGGCTACACCTTC
CASSLGRLDGYTF
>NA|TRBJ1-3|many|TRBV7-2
TGTGCCAGCAGCTTATCGGTATACTCTGGAAACACCATATATTTT
CASSLSVYSGNTIYF
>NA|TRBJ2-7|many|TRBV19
TGTGCCAGTAGTCTCCTCGGGACTGGAGCCTACGAGCAGTACTTC
CASSLLGTGAYEQYF
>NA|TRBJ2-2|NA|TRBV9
TGTGCCAGCAGCGTAGGGCAGGTCGGGAACGGGGAGCTGTTTTTT
CASSVGQVGNGELFF
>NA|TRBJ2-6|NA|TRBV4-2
TGTGCCAGCAGCCCAGCCCAGGGTTCTGGGGCCAACGTCCTGACTTTC
CASSPAQGSGANVLTF
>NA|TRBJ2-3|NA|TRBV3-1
TGTGCCAGCAGCCACGGGGTACGCACAGATACGCAGTATTTT
CASSHGVRTDTQYF
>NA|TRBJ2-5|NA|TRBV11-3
TGTGCCAGCAGCGTAGCCTTAAGGGGTTCGGAGACCCAGTACTTC
CASSVALRGSETQYF
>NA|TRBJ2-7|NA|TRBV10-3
TGTGCCATCAGTGACAGGGGCAGCGTCGAGCAGTACTTC
CAISDRGSVEQYF
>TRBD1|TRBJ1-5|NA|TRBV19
TGTGCCAGTAGGCAGGACAGGGGGCATCAGCCCCAGCATTTT
CASRQDRGHQPQHF
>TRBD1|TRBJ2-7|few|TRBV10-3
TGTGCCATCACAGGACAGGGCTCCTACGAGCAGTACTTC
CAITGQGSYEQYF
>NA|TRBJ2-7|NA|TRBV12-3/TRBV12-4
TGTGCCAGCAGACCCGGGACAGGGACTAGCGACTCCCTCGAGCAGTACTTC
CASRPGTGTSDSLEQYF